These T cell receptor beta chains were read from a single sample in a study of T cells after yellow fever vaccination. A single record per CDR3 protein comes from TCRdb applying MiXCR to the 5' RACE reads. The sample has under 600,000 distinct CDR3 sequences, 21% seen once; the top ten hold about 16%. Sequencing used PBMCs, obtained around 3 weeks after the first yellow fever vaccination. The receptors come from a man aged 18 to 30 who received the YFV17D yellow fever vaccine. Each CDR3 is given with its conserved first and last residue. Fields, in order: CDR3 protein, CDR3 DNA, clone size, V gene, D gene, J gene. D genes are given only for firm matches. The size entry is marked missing in some rows and otherwise reads once, few, many or a size class.

cdr3_aa: CASSLGWGQNTEAFF
cdr3_nt: TGTGCCAGCAGCTTGGGGTGGGGGCAGAACACTGAAGCTTTCTTT
clone_size: NA
v_call: TRBV7-9
d_call: NA
j_call: TRBJ1-1

cdr3_aa: CASSGGINTGELFF
cdr3_nt: TGTGCCAGCAGCGGCGGGATCAACACCGGGGAGCTGTTTTTT
clone_size: few
v_call: TRBV7-2
d_call: NA
j_call: TRBJ2-2

cdr3_aa: CASSGTGNEQFF
cdr3_nt: TGTGCCAGCAGTGGCACGGGGAATGAGCAGTTCTTC
clone_size: NA
v_call: TRBV6-4
d_call: NA
j_call: TRBJ2-1

cdr3_aa: CASSVGSREYNEQFF
cdr3_nt: TGTGCCAGCAGCGTAGGCTCGCGGGAATACAATGAGCAGTTCTTC
clone_size: NA
v_call: TRBV9
d_call: NA
j_call: TRBJ2-1

cdr3_aa: CASSLNGPEYF
cdr3_nt: TGTGCCAGCAGCTTAAATGGTCCGGAGTATTTT
clone_size: many
v_call: TRBV13
d_call: NA
j_call: TRBJ2-3

cdr3_aa: CASSQGFAVSIAKNIQYF
cdr3_nt: TGCGCCAGCAGCCAAGGATTTGCAGTCTCTATAGCCAAAAACATTCAGTACTTC
clone_size: NA
v_call: TRBV4-3
d_call: NA
j_call: TRBJ2-4

cdr3_aa: CASGPGAGTDTQYF
cdr3_nt: TGTGCCAGCGGCCCCGGGGCAGGCACAGATACGCAGTATTTT
clone_size: NA
v_call: TRBV12-3/TRBV12-4
d_call: NA
j_call: TRBJ2-3

cdr3_aa: CASSFGLARETQYF
cdr3_nt: TGTGCCAGCAGCTTCGGACTAGCTCGGGAGACCCAGTACTTC
clone_size: few
v_call: TRBV11-2
d_call: TRBD2
j_call: TRBJ2-5

cdr3_aa: CSARPGGVLYNEQFF
cdr3_nt: TGCAGTGCTAGACCCGGGGGTGTGCTTTACAATGAGCAGTTCTTC
clone_size: NA
v_call: TRBV20-1
d_call: NA
j_call: TRBJ2-1

cdr3_aa: CASSLVADRGGTGELFF
cdr3_nt: TGTGCCAGCAGTTTAGTCGCGGACAGGGGAGGCACCGGGGAGCTGTTTTTT
clone_size: NA
v_call: TRBV12-3/TRBV12-4
d_call: TRBD1
j_call: TRBJ2-2

cdr3_aa: CAISESGSRSYEQYF
cdr3_nt: TGTGCCATCAGTGAGTCCGGGAGCCGATCCTACGAGCAGTACTTC
clone_size: few
v_call: TRBV10-3
d_call: NA
j_call: TRBJ2-7

cdr3_aa: CSAWDRAYGYTF
cdr3_nt: TGCAGTGCCTGGGACAGGGCCTATGGCTACACCTTC
clone_size: few
v_call: TRBV20-1
d_call: TRBD1
j_call: TRBJ1-2

cdr3_aa: CAISGTSGADTQYF
cdr3_nt: TGTGCCATCAGCGGGACTAGCGGGGCAGATACGCAGTATTTT
clone_size: few
v_call: TRBV10-3
d_call: TRBD2
j_call: TRBJ2-3

cdr3_aa: CASSSSGGAPDTQYF
cdr3_nt: TGTGCCAGCAGTTCTAGCGGGGGGGCCCCAGATACGCAGTATTTT
clone_size: NA
v_call: TRBV7-2
d_call: TRBD2
j_call: TRBJ2-3

cdr3_aa: CASAISGNQPQHF
cdr3_nt: TGTGCTAGTGCCATCAGTGGCAATCAGCCCCAGCATTTT
clone_size: NA
v_call: TRBV12-5
d_call: NA
j_call: TRBJ1-5

cdr3_aa: CASSPLARANTEAFF
cdr3_nt: TGCGCCAGCAGCCCCCTCGCCAGGGCGAACACTGAAGCTTTCTTT
clone_size: few
v_call: TRBV5-1
d_call: NA
j_call: TRBJ1-1

cdr3_aa: CASSIAPGDSPLHF
cdr3_nt: TGTGCCAGTAGTATAGCCCCCGGCGATTCACCCCTCCACTTT
clone_size: few
v_call: TRBV19
d_call: NA
j_call: TRBJ1-6

cdr3_aa: CASSLPSGPTDTQYF
cdr3_nt: TGTGCCAGCAGCTTACCTAGTGGGCCCACAGATACGCAGTATTTT
clone_size: NA
v_call: TRBV11-1
d_call: NA
j_call: TRBJ2-3

cdr3_aa: CASGMTLGTEAFF
cdr3_nt: TGTGCCAGCGGAATGACCTTGGGCACTGAAGCTTTCTTT
clone_size: few
v_call: TRBV6-2/TRBV6-3
d_call: NA
j_call: TRBJ1-1

cdr3_aa: CASSSGGLNIQYF
cdr3_nt: TGTGCCAGCAGCTCGGGGGGATTAAACATTCAGTACTTC
clone_size: few
v_call: TRBV7-2
d_call: TRBD2
j_call: TRBJ2-4

cdr3_aa: CASSPMTGRFWTGELFF
cdr3_nt: TGTGCCAGCAGCCCGATGACAGGCCGGTTCTGGACCGGGGAGCTGTTTTTT
clone_size: NA
v_call: TRBV11-2
d_call: NA
j_call: TRBJ2-2

cdr3_aa: CASAGGSGNTIYF
cdr3_nt: TGTGCCAGCGCTGGGGGGTCTGGAAACACCATATATTTT
clone_size: NA
v_call: TRBV7-2
d_call: NA
j_call: TRBJ1-3

cdr3_aa: CASSVTPDSSYNEQFF
cdr3_nt: TGTGCCAGCAGCGTAACTCCTGACAGCTCCTACAATGAGCAGTTCTTC
clone_size: few
v_call: TRBV9
d_call: NA
j_call: TRBJ2-1

cdr3_aa: CSTGTDTYEQYF
cdr3_nt: TGCAGCACAGGGACGGATACCTACGAGCAGTACTTC
clone_size: few
v_call: TRBV29-1
d_call: NA
j_call: TRBJ2-7

cdr3_aa: CASSYWALGVNNEQFF
cdr3_nt: TGTGCCAGCAGTTACTGGGCCCTAGGGGTTAACAATGAGCAGTTCTTC
clone_size: few
v_call: TRBV6-2/TRBV6-3
d_call: NA
j_call: TRBJ2-1